Following are 21 T cell receptor beta chains from one sample sequenced in a study of CD8 T cells in ankylosing spondylitis (dated by TCRdb to about 2017). The library came from 5' RACE. Sequencing used an Illumina HiSeq 2500. The raw public data were reprocessed by TCRdb itself: fastp quality trimming at Q25, MiXCR clonotype calling, in-frame beta chains only. When rows share a CDR3 protein, they turn into one entry using the most common DNA and genes. In this sample the table shows fewer than 150,000 distinct CDR3 sequences, about 7.3% of which occur a single time. The top ten clonotypes cover about an eighth of the sample. The specimen sequenced was blood, either unsorted or a sorted T cell fraction (not recorded which). The receptors were gathered from a female donor with ankylosing spondylitis or in good health (not recorded which).

This clonotype was detected many times. CDR3 amino acids: CASTEGQGGNTEAFF. Here the CDR3 DNA reads TGTGCCAGCACCGAGGGACAGGGAGGTAACACTGAAGCTTTCTTT. The J gene is TRBJ1-1, the V gene TRBV12-3 or TRBV12-4, with 9 bases lining up with TRBD1. This CDR3 is 15 amino acids long. V trimming: 7 bases; J trimming: 2 bases; junction bases outside the gene matches: 8.

The table lists this clonotype with many counts. This chain connects TRBV7-2 to TRBJ2-1, with D perhaps TRBD1 or TRBD2 (5 bases each). The CDR3 has 15 residues. Trimming took 1 base from V and 4 from J, leaving 11 bases between them. Germline CDR1 SGHTA, CDR2 FQGNSA. The CDR3 reads CASSLGPGTYNEQFF. CDR3 DNA sequence: TGTGCCAGCAGCTTAGGGCCTGGGACGTACAATGAGCAGTTCTTC.

At least ten counts were recorded for this clonotype. The rearrangement links TRBV9 to TRBJ2-2; D not certain. The CDR3 totals 14 residues. V lost 2 bases to trimming and J lost 4 bases, with 9 bases between them. CDR1 and CDR2 from the germline V gene are SGDLS and YYNGEE. The CDR3 spells CASSVVQFTGELFF. In DNA form, the CDR3 reads TGTGCCAGCAGCGTGGTACAGTTCACCGGGGAGCTGTTTTTT.

This clonotype was observed at least ten times. The DNA of the CDR3 is TGTGCCAGCAGCTTTGACGGGAGCACAGATACGCAGTATTTT. It specifies CASSFDGSTDTQYF. This chain links TRBV7-2 with TRBJ2-3; D remains ambiguous. Germline CDR1 reads SGHTA; CDR2 reads FQGNSA. Deletions cut 3 bases from V and 0 bases from J, with 7 bases between. The CDR3 runs 14 residues.

This clonotype was seen at least ten times. The chain combines TRBV5-6 with TRBJ2-7, with D maybe TRBD1 (6 bases). Trimming took off 2 bases at V and 2 bases at J, with 14 bases between the two ends. The CDR3 consists of 15 residues. Germline V gene lookup returns CDR1 SGHDT and CDR2 YYEEEE. The CDR3 sequence: CASSFMGAKPYEQYF. The CDR3 bases are TGTGCCAGCAGCTTTATGGGGGCTAAGCCCTACGAGCAGTACTTC.

This clonotype was observed at least ten times. The chain recombines TRBV28 with TRBJ2-7, with TRBD1 matching over 8 bases. The V gene's germline CDR1 is MDHEN and CDR2 SYDVKM. There are 15 residues in the CDR3. Trimming at V came to 5 bases and at J to 4 bases, leaving 10 bases not matched to a gene. The CDR3 coding sequence is TGTGCCAGCAGTCCCCGGGACAGGAGCCTTTACGAGCAGTACTTC. Translation: CASSPRDRSLYEQYF.

This clonotype was seen repeatedly, ten times or more. The chain links TRBV4-1 to TRBJ1-1, with D unresolved. Germline CDR1 reads MGHRA; CDR2 reads YSYEKL. Trimming pared 3 bases from V and 11 bases from J, leaving 22 bases between. The CDR3 is 15 amino acids. The CDR3 bases are TGCGCCAGCAGCCAGCGGATCGGAGAGGTGGATCTTGCTTTCTTT. Its protein is CASSQRIGEVDLAFF.

This clonotype was observed at least ten times. The chain carries TRBV7-2 and TRBJ2-5; weak D call: TRBD1 (6 bases). CDR3 length equals 15 residues. Germline lookup yields CDR1 SGHTA and CDR2 FQGNSA. The germline V and J ends were trimmed by 8 bases and 1 base, with 17 bases remaining between them. CDR3 DNA: TGTGCCAGCCACCCCGGACAGCCTATCCAAGAGACCCAGTACTTC. This codes for CASHPGQPIQETQYF. The variable domain in full, completed from reference TRBV7-2 and TRBJ2-5, reads GAGVSQSPSNKVTEKGKDVELRCDPISGHTALYWYRQSLGQGLEFLIYFQGNSAPDKSGLPSDRFSAERTGGSVSTLTIQRTQQEDSAVYLCASHPGQPIQETQYFGPGTRLLVL.

The chain joins TRBV19 to TRBJ2-1; TRBD1 matches 9 bases. V was pared by 2 bases and J by 2 bases, with 10 bases of the junction left unmatched. CDR1 is LNHDA and CDR2 is SQIVND in the germline V gene (reference sequence). The CDR3 runs to 18 residues. In DNA form, the CDR3 reads TGTGCCAGTAGTATAAGTTTGGCGGACAGGGGCGCCTACAATGAGCAGTTCTTC. This gives the protein CASSISLADRGAYNEQFF.

In this sample, this clonotype turned up many times. The chain uses TRBV20-1 and TRBJ1-5, with TRBD1 as a possible D gene (5 bases). This CDR3 region has 13 residues. V dropped 6 bases and J dropped 4 bases, with 13 bases sitting between them. Germline CDR1 reads DFQATT; CDR2 reads SNEGSKA (reference sequence). The CDR3 sequence: CSALGGGNQPQHF. DNA for the CDR3: TGCAGTGCCCTGGGGGGGGGTAATCAGCCCCAGCATTTT.

This clonotype showed up many times. V is TRBV7-9 and J is TRBJ1-1; 8 bases fit TRBD1. Germline V CDR1 and CDR2: SEHNR, FQNEAQ (reference sequence). Germline trimming cut 4 bases from V and 5 bases from J; bases unmatched to any gene: 6. The CDR3 runs 14 residues. This chain's CDR3 is CASSSRTGSTEAFF. Here the CDR3 DNA reads TGTGCCAGCAGCTCCAGGACAGGGAGTACTGAAGCTTTCTTT. The full variable domain, in which reference TRBV7-9 and TRBJ1-1 provide the parts outside the CDR3, is DTGVSQNPRHKITKRGQNVTFRCDPISEHNRLYWYRQTLGQGPEFLTYFQNEAQLEKSRLLSDRFSAERPKGSFSTLEIQRTEQGDSAMYLCASSSRTGSTEAFFGQGTRLTVV.

This clonotype was seen many times. The chain is built from TRBV7-2 and TRBJ2-5; D is perhaps TRBD1 (5 bases). The CDR3 spans 13 residues. V was clipped by 6 bases and J by 2 bases, with 10 bases between them. The V gene's germline CDR1 is SGHTA and CDR2 FQGNSA. The chain's CDR3 is CASSRSGQETQYF. The CDR3 DNA follows: TGTGCCAGCAGTCGGTCAGGGCAAGAGACCCAGTACTTC.

This clonotype was detected only a few times. J is TRBJ2-1 and V is TRBV20-1; D is unresolved. The V end was cut by 0 bases, the J end by 5 bases, with 11 bases between. This CDR3 spans 14 amino acids. Germline CDR1 reads DFQATT; CDR2 reads SNEGSKA (reference sequence). CDR3 loop: CSARDSVADNEQFF. As DNA, the CDR3 is TGCAGTGCTAGAGATTCGGTAGCAGACAATGAGCAGTTCTTC.

This clonotype has at least ten counts. This chain uses TRBV9 with TRBJ1-1; no reliable D call. The CDR3 loop spans 13 amino acids. Germline CDR1 is SGDLS and CDR2 is YYNGEE. V lost 2 bases, J lost 6 bases, and 11 bases lay in between. The CDR3 DNA reads as TGTGCCAGCAGCGTCACAGAATTTTCTGAAGCTTTCTTT. This gives the protein CASSVTEFSEAFF.

This clonotype showed up many times. This chain uses TRBV4-1 with TRBJ1-4, with 7 positions matching TRBD1. This CDR3 region has 15 residues. J gave up 4 bases and V 4 bases, and 6 bases lay outside the gene matches. Germline values: CDR1 MGHRA, CDR2 YSYEKL. The CDR3 is CASSRLTGFNEKLFF. CDR3 nucleotide sequence: TGCGCCAGCAGCCGCTTGACAGGGTTTAATGAAAAACTGTTTTTT.

This clonotype was detected many times. V gene TRBV4-1 combines with J gene TRBJ2-7; D unclear. Looked up from germline, CDR1 is MGHRA and CDR2 is YSYEKL. Between the trimmed V and J ends, which lost 8 bases and 6 bases, there was a span of 11 bases. The CDR3 spans 11 residues. CDR3 protein: CASGTLGEQYF. The DNA of the CDR3 is TGCGCCAGCGGAACCTTAGGCGAGCAGTACTTC.

As concerns this clonotype: One base away lies a much larger clone, so this may be a sequencing read error. The chain carries TRBV6-2 or TRBV6-3 and TRBJ1-1; TRBD1 matches 12 bases. The V segment lost 1 base and the J segment 3 bases; nucleotides outside the gene matches: 6. The CDR3 runs to 17 residues. Germline CDR1 reads MNHEY; CDR2 reads SVGEGT. The CDR3 loop reads CASSYYGTGGSDTEAFF. CDR3 sequence (DNA): TGTGCCAGCAGTTACTACGGGACAGGGGGCTCCGACACTGAAGCTTTCTTT.

The sample holds many counts of this clonotype. The chain uses TRBV6-2 or TRBV6-3 and TRBJ2-3, with a possible D match to TRBD2 (5 bases). The CDR3 totals 13 residues. Trimming pared 6 bases from V and 6 bases from J, leaving 13 bases between. Germline-derived CDR1 and CDR2 are MNHEY and SVGEGT. This CDR3 is CASSPGLWDTQYF. CDR3 nucleotide sequence: TGTGCCAGCAGCCCGGGGTTGTGGGATACGCAGTATTTT.

This clonotype was counted at least ten times. This CDR3 reads CASSLEAGNTEAFF. The CDR3 nucleotides read TGCGCCAGCAGCTTGGAAGCGGGGAACACTGAAGCTTTCTTT. This chain connects TRBV5-1 to TRBJ1-1; D ambiguous. The V gene lost 0 bases and the J gene lost 1 base, with 7 bases spanning the gap. Germline V gene data show CDR1 as SGHRS and CDR2 as YFSETQ. The CDR3 runs 14 residues.

This clonotype showed up many times. The chain joins TRBV5-1 to TRBJ2-6; maybe TRBD1 (5 bases). V lost 0 bases to trimming and J lost 2 bases, with 6 bases between them. The CDR3 has 15 residues. Germline V gene data show CDR1 as SGHRS and CDR2 as YFSETQ. The CDR3: CASSLEGAGANVLTF. CDR3 nucleotides: TGCGCCAGCAGCTTGGAAGGGGCTGGGGCCAACGTCCTGACTTTC.

This clonotype came up many times. The chain joins TRBV29-1 to TRBJ2-7, with TRBD1 matching over 9 bases. V trimming: 1 base; J trimming: 5 bases; junction bases outside the gene matches: 6. Germline V CDR1 and CDR2: SQVTM, ANQGSEA. The CDR3 has 14 residues. The CDR3 here is CSVEGGTGFDEQYF. As DNA, the CDR3 is TGCAGCGTTGAAGGGGGGACAGGGTTCGACGAGCAGTACTTC.